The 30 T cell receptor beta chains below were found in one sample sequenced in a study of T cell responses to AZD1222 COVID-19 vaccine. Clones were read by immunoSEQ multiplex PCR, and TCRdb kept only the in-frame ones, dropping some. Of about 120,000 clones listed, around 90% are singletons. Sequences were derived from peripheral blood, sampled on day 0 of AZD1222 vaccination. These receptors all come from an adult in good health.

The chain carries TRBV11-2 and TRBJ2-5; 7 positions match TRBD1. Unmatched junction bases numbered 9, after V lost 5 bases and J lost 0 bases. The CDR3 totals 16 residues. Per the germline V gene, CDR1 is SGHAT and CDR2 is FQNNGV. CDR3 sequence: CASSPAGGQYQETQYF. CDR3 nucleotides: TGTGCCAGCAGCCCAGCAGGGGGACAATACCAAGAGACCCAGTACTTC. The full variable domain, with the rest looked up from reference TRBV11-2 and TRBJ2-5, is EAGVAQSPRYKIIEKRQSVAFWCNPISGHATLYWYQQILGQGPKLLIQFQNNGVVDDSQLPKDRFSAERLKGVDSTLKIQPAKLEDSAVYLCASSPAGGQYQETQYFGPGTRLLVL.

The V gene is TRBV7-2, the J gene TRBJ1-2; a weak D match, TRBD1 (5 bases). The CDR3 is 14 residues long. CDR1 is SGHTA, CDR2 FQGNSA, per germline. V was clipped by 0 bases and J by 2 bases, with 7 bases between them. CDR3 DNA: TGTGCCAGCAGCTTAGCGCAGGGCAACTATGGCTACACCTTC. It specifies CASSLAQGNYGYTF.

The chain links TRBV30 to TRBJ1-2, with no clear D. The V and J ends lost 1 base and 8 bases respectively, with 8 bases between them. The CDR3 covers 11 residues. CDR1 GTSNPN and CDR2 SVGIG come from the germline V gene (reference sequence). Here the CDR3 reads CAWSDPRGYTF. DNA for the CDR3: TGTGCCTGGAGTGACCCGCGGGGCTACACCTTC.

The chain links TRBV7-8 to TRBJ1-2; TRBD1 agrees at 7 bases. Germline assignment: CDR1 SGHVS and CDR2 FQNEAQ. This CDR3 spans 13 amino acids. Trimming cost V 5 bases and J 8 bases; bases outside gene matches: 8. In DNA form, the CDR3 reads TGTGCCAGCAGCCCGGACAGGTTTCGGGGCTACACCTTC. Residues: CASSPDRFRGYTF. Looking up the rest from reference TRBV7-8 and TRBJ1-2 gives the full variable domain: GAGVSQSPRYKVAKRGQDVALRCDPISGHVSLFWYQQALGQGPEFLTYFQNEAQLDKSGLPSDRFFAERPEGSVSTLKIQRTQQEDSAVYLCASSPDRFRGYTFGSGTRLTVV.

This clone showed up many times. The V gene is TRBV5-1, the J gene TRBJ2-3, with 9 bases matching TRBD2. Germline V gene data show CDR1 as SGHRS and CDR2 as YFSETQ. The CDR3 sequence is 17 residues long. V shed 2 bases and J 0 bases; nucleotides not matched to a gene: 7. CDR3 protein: CASSLAGGLTSTDTQYF. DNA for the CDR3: TGCGCCAGCAGCTTAGCGGGGGGCCTAACTAGCACAGATACGCAGTATTTT.

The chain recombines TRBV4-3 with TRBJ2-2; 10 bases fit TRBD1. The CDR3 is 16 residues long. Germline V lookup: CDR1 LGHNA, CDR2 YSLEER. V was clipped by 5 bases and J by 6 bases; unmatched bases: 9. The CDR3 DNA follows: TGCGCCAGCAGCAAAACCGGGACAGGGGTCGCCGGGGAGCTGTTTTTT. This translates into CASSKTGTGVAGELFF.

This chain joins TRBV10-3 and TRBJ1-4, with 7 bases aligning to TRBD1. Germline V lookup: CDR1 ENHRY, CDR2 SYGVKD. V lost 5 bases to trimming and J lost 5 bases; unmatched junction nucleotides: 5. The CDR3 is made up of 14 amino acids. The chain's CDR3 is CAISTGQLNEKLFF. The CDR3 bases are TGTGCCATCAGTACGGGACAGCTAAATGAAAAACTGTTTTTT.

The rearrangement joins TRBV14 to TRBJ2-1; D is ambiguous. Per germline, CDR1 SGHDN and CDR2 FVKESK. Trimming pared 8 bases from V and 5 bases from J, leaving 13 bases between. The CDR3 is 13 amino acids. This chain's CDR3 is CASGAQTHNEQFF. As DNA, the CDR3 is TGTGCCAGCGGCGCGCAGACTCACAATGAGCAGTTCTTC.

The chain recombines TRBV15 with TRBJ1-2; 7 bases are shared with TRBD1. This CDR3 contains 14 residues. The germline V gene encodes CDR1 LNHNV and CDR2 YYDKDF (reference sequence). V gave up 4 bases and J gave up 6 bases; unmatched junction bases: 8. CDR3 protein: CATSTRRTGDGYTF. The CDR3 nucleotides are TGTGCCACCAGCACCAGAAGAACAGGGGATGGCTACACCTTC.

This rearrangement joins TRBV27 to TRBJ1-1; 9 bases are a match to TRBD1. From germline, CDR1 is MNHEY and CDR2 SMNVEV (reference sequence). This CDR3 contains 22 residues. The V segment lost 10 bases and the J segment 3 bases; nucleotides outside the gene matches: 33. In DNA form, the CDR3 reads TGTGCCATAGTTCGGGACAGGGTTTGGTGTGACACTGAAGCTTTCCGTGACACTGAAGCTTTCTTT. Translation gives CAIVRDRVWCDTEAFRDTEAFF.

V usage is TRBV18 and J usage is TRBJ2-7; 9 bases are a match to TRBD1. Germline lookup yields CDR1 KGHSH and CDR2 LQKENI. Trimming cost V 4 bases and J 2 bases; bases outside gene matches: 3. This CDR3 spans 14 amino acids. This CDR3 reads CASSRTGGPYEQYF. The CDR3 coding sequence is TGTGCCAGCTCACGAACAGGGGGCCCCTACGAGCAGTACTTC.

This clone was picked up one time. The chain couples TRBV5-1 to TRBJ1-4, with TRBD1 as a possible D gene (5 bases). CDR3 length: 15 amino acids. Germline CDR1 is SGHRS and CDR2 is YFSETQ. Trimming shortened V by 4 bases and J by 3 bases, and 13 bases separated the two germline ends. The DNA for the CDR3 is TGCGCCAGCAGCGTGCAGGGTCCTCCTAATGAAAAACTGTTTTTT. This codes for CASSVQGPPNEKLFF.

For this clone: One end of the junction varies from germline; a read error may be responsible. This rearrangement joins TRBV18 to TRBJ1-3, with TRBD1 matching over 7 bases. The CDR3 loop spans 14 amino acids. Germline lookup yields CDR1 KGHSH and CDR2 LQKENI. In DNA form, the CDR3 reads TGTGCCAGCTCACCCGGGACAGCCTCTGTGTCTGGGGATTTT. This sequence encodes CASSPGTASVSGDF.

The CDR3 DNA is TGTGCCAGCAGCTCCGACAGGGTTGCTTTCTTT. Translating it yields CASSSDRVAFF. This sequence joins TRBV3-1 (or the pseudogene TRBV3-2) and TRBJ1-1; 7 nucleotides align to TRBD1. The CDR3 has 11 residues. Trimming took 5 bases from V and 11 from J; bases not matched to a gene: 5. Germline values: CDR1 LGHDT, CDR2 YNNKEL (reference sequence).

The CDR3: CASSSTVLTEAFF. The CDR3 nucleotides read TGTGCCAGCAGCTCAACAGTACTCACTGAAGCTTTCTTT. The chain joins TRBV7-2 to TRBJ1-1, with D uncertain. The CDR3 sequence is 13 residues long. The V gene's germline CDR1 is SGHTA and CDR2 FQGNSA. Between the trimmed V and J ends, which lost 4 bases and 4 bases, there was a span of 10 bases.

As DNA, the CDR3 is TGCAGTGCTAGTGGGGGGAGGGGAAACATTCAGTACTTC. Protein sequence: CSASGGRGNIQYF. The genes are TRBV20-1 and TRBJ2-4; TRBD2 agrees at 7 bases. This CDR3 region has 13 residues. The junction had 5 bases not matched to a gene; V was cut back by 3 bases and J by 6 bases. In germline, CDR1 is DFQATT, CDR2 SNEGSKA (reference sequence).

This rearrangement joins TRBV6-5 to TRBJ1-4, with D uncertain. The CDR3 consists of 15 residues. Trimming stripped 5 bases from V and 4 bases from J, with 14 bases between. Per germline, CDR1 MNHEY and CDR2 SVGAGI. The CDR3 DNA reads TGTGCCAGCAGTCCAGAAACAGACTATAATGAAAAACTGTTTTTT. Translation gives CASSPETDYNEKLFF.

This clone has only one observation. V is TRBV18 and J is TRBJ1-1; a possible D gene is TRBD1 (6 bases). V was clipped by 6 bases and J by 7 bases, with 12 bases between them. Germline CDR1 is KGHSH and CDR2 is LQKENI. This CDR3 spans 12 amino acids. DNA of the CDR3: TGTGCCAGCTCTTTGGGGGCTGATGAAGCTTTCTTT. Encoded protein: CASSLGADEAFF. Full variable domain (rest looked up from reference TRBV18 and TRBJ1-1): NAGVMQNPRHLVRRRGQEARLRCSPMKGHSHVYWYRQLPEEGLKFMVYLQKENIIDESGMPKERFSAEFPKEGPSILRIQQVVRGDSAAYFCASSLGADEAFFGQGTRLTVV.

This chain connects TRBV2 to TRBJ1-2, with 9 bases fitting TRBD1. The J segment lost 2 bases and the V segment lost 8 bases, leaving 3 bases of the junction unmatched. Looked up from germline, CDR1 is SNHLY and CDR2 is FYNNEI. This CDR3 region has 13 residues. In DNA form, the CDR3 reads TGTGCCAGCGGGGACAGGGAAAACTATGGCTACACCTTC. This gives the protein CASGDRENYGYTF.

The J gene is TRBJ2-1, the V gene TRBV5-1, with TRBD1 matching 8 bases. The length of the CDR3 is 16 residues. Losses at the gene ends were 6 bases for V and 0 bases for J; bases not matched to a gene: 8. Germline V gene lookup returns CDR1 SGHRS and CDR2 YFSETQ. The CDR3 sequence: CASTKDRGSSYNEQFF. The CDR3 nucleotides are TGCGCCAGCACAAAAGACAGGGGAAGCTCCTACAATGAGCAGTTCTTC. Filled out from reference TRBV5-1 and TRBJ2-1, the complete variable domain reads KAGVTQTPRYLIKTRGQQVTLSCSPISGHRSVSWYQQTPGQGLQFLFEYFSETQRNKGNFPGRFSGRQFSNSRSEMNVSTLELGDSALYLCASTKDRGSSYNEQFFGPGTRLTVL.

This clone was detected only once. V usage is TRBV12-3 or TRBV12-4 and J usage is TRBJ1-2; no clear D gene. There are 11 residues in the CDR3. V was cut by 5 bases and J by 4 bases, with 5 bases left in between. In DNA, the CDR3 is TGTGCCAGCAGTCAAATCTATGGCTACACCTTC. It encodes CASSQIYGYTF.

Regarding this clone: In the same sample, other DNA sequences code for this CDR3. The CDR3 spells CASSLRMNTEAFF. CDR3 sequence (DNA): TGTGCCAGCAGCTTAAGAATGAACACTGAAGCTTTCTTT. This chain uses TRBV7-2 with TRBJ1-1; D gene uncertain. Germline CDR1 is SGHTA and CDR2 is FQGNSA. Trimming took off 2 bases at V and 0 bases at J, with 4 bases between the two ends. The CDR3 is 13 amino acids.

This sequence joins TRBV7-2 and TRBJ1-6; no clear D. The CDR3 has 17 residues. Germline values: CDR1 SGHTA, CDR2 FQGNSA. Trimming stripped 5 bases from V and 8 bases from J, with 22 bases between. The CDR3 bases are TGTGCCAGCAGCCCCGGGGAGGGCAGATCCATCCATTCACCCCTCCACTTT. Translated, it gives CASSPGEGRSIHSPLHF.

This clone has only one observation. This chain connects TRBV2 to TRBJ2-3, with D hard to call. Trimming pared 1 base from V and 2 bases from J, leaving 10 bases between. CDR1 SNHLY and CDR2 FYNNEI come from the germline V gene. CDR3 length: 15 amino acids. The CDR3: CASSEGHFITDTQYF. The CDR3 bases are TGTGCCAGCAGTGAAGGCCACTTCATCACAGATACGCAGTATTTT.

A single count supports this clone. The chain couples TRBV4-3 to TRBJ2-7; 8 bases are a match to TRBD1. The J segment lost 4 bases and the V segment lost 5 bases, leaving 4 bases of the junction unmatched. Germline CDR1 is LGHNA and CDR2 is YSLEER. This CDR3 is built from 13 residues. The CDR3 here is CASSARQGYEQYF. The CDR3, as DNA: TGCGCCAGCAGCGCCCGACAGGGGTACGAGCAGTACTTC.

The CDR3 reads CASSLDPSTDTQYF. CDR3 DNA: TGCGCCAGCAGCTTGGATCCCTCCACAGATACGCAGTATTTT. The chain uses TRBV5-1 and TRBJ2-3, with D hard to call. CDR3 length: 14 amino acids. Between the trimmed V and J ends, which lost 0 bases and 2 bases, there was a span of 7 bases. Germline CDR1 and CDR2: SGHRS and YFSETQ. Based on the CDR3 plus reference TRBV5-1 and TRBJ2-3, the full variable domain is KAGVTQTPRYLIKTRGQQVTLSCSPISGHRSVSWYQQTPGQGLQFLFEYFSETQRNKGNFPGRFSGRQFSNSRSEMNVSTLELGDSALYLCASSLDPSTDTQYFGPGTRLTVL.

CDR3 protein: CASSGGEGPTEAFF. DNA of the CDR3: TGTGCCAGCAGCGGAGGGGAGGGTCCCACTGAAGCTTTCTTT. V gene TRBV7-9 combines with J gene TRBJ1-1, with D possibly matching TRBD1 (5 bases). This CDR3 spans 14 amino acids. V lost 5 bases, J lost 4 bases, and 14 bases lay in between. Germline CDR1 and CDR2: SEHNR and FQNEAQ (reference sequence).

The CDR3 DNA follows: TGTGCCAACGGACCACAAGGCACCTTC. Its protein product is CANGPQGTF. This rearrangement joins TRBV6-6 to TRBJ1-2; D gene unclear. Germline CDR1 and CDR2: MNHNY and SVGAGI (reference sequence). Deletions cut 10 bases from V and 13 bases from J, with 13 bases between. CDR3 length: 9 amino acids.

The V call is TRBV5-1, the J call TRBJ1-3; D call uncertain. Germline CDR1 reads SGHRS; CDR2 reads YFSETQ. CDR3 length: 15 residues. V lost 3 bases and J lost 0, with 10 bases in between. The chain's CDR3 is CASSSALRSGNTIYF. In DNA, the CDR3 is TGCGCCAGCAGCTCCGCTCTCCGCTCTGGAAACACCATATATTTT.

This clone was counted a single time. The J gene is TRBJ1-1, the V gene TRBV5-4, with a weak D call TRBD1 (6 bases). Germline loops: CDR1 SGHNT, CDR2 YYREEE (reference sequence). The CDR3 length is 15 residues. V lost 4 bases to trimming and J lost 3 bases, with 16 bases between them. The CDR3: CASSATGRGDTEAFF. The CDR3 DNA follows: TGTGCCAGCAGCGCAACAGGGAGGGGTGACACTGAAGCTTTCTTT.